These 12 T cell receptor beta chains were all obtained from the same sample, sequenced in a study of T cells in Graves' hyperthyroidism and ophthalmopathy. There were TCR beta CDR3 regions amplified from RNA transcripts. TCR CDR3 underwent first-round RT-PCR with the HTBI primer set. MiXCR was run by TCRdb on the multiplex PCR reads, yielding one entry per CDR3 protein. Altogether 750,000 to 950,000 distinct CDR3 sequences are present, over 35% being singletons, with the ten largest covering about 9%. The sample consisted of blood. These receptor sequences come from a young man with Graves' hyperthyroidism.

This clonotype was counted many times. V usage is TRBV5-1 and J usage is TRBJ2-6; possible D gene TRBD2, 5 bases. Germline V gene data show CDR1 as SGHRS and CDR2 as YFSETQ. V was cut by 4 bases and J by 0 bases, with 8 bases left in between. CDR3 length: 15 amino acids. CDR3 loop: CASSPDYSGANVLTF. The CDR3 DNA is TGCGCCAGCAGCCCCGACTACTCTGGGGCCAACGTCCTGACTTTC. Drawing the rest from reference TRBV5-1 and TRBJ2-6, the complete variable domain is KAGVTQTPRYLIKTRGQQVTLSCSPISGHRSVSWYQQTPGQGLQFLFEYFSETQRNKGNFPGRFSGRQFSNSRSEMNVSTLELGDSALYLCASSPDYSGANVLTFGAGSRLTVL.

This chain uses TRBV5-1 with TRBJ1-2; 10 bases map to TRBD1. Germline lookup yields CDR1 SGHRS and CDR2 YFSETQ. V lost 0 bases and J lost 6; bases outside the gene matches: 8. The length of the CDR3 is 16 residues. The CDR3, as DNA: TGCGCCAGCAGCTTGGATACAAGACAGGGGGCGAATGGCTACACCTTC. Translating it yields CASSLDTRQGANGYTF.

The chain links TRBV6-5 to TRBJ1-1, with D unclear. The germline V gene encodes CDR1 MNHEY and CDR2 SVGAGI. The length of the CDR3 is 13 residues. The V end was cut by 3 bases, the J end by 6 bases, with 11 bases between. The CDR3, as DNA: TGTGCCAGCAGTTATAGGCCTCCTTCTGAAGCTTTCTTT. Translation: CASSYRPPSEAFF.

This clonotype appeared many times. The J gene is TRBJ2-5, the V gene TRBV9; D may correspond to TRBD1 or TRBD2 (6 bases each). The CDR3 is 14 residues long. The germline CDR1 and CDR2 sequences are SGDLS and YYNGEE. Trimming took 4 bases from V and 2 from J, leaving 12 bases between them. The CDR3 DNA sequence: TGTGCCAGCAGCCAGAGGGGGAGGCAAGAGACCCAGTACTTC. The encoded protein is CASSQRGRQETQYF.

This rearrangement joins TRBV7-6 to TRBJ2-5; 12 bases are shared with TRBD2. CDR1 and CDR2 (germline): SGHVS, FNYEAQ. V lost 6 bases, J lost 7 bases, and 12 bases stayed unmatched. The CDR3 sequence is 16 residues long. CDR3 region: CASSLQTSGGRGTQYF. CDR3 nucleotides: TGTGCCAGCAGTCTTCAGACTAGCGGGGGACGCGGGACCCAGTACTTC.

The chain combines TRBV15 with TRBJ2-7; D might be TRBD1 (6 bases). Germline V gene data show CDR1 as LNHNV and CDR2 as YYDKDF (reference sequence). V was cut by 1 base and J by 2 bases, with 9 bases left in between. The CDR3 contains 14 residues. DNA of the CDR3: TGTGCCACCAGCAGAGCCCAGGGGACCTACGAGCAGTACTTC. Protein sequence: CATSRAQGTYEQYF.

In this sample, this clonotype turned up many times. The chain carries TRBV29-1 and TRBJ1-2, with 9 bases fitting TRBD1. Germline CDR1 is SQVTM and CDR2 is ANQGSEA. CDR3 length equals 13 residues. Trimming removed 6 bases from V and 7 bases from J; junction bases left unmatched: 9. Here the CDR3 reads CSVRGDREAGYTF. The CDR3 bases are TGCAGCGTCCGGGGGGACAGGGAGGCTGGCTACACCTTC.

The chain has TRBV5-1 and TRBJ2-2; 9 positions agree with TRBD1. V was clipped by 6 bases and J by 3 bases; unmatched bases: 3. The CDR3 is 14 residues long. The germline V gene has CDR1 SGHRS and CDR2 YFSETQ. This chain's CDR3 is CASTGDRDTGELFF. The CDR3 DNA reads TGCGCCAGCACAGGGGACAGGGACACCGGGGAGCTGTTTTTT.

On this clonotype itself: The junction does not match germline at one end; this may be a read error. CDR3 in amino acids: CNAPREGDPSGRAGETQYF. CDR3 nucleotides: TGCAATGCTCCTAGAGAGGGGGACCCTAGCGGGAGGGCCGGGGAGACCCAGTACTTC. The chain links TRBV20-1 to TRBJ2-5, with 12 nucleotides matching TRBD2. CDR1 is DFQATT and CDR2 is SNEGSKA in the germline V gene (reference sequence). The CDR3 covers 19 residues.

In its sample, this clonotype was seen many times. This chain joins TRBV9 and TRBJ2-7; 11 bases map to TRBD2. The CDR3 has 15 residues. V trimming: 4 bases; J trimming: 4 bases; junction bases outside the gene matches: 7. CDR1 is SGDLS and CDR2 is YYNGEE in the germline V gene. CDR3 sequence reads: CASSPWSSGGYEQYF. CDR3 coding DNA: TGTGCCAGCAGCCCTTGGTCTAGCGGGGGGTACGAGCAGTACTTC.

This clonotype was counted only a few times. This chain connects TRBV6-6 to TRBJ1-1; D remains unclear. This CDR3 region has 13 residues. The V end was cut by 9 bases, the J end by 0 bases, with 11 bases between. The germline V gene encodes CDR1 MNHNY and CDR2 SVGAGI (reference sequence). CDR3 coding DNA: TGTGCCAGTGGCGGGCGAATGAACACTGAAGCTTTCTTT. The encoded protein is CASGGRMNTEAFF.

The J gene is TRBJ1-5, the V gene TRBV7-8, with D uncertain. V was cut by 3 bases and J by 11 bases, with 20 bases left in between. The germline gives CDR1 SGHVS, CDR2 FQNEAQ. This CDR3 region has 15 residues. CDR3 nucleotides: TGTGCCAGCAGCTTGTTTGGGTTAGGACCCTTGGCCCAGCATTTT. It specifies CASSLFGLGPLAQHF. Together with reference TRBV7-8 and TRBJ1-5, the CDR3 gives the full variable domain: GAGVSQSPRYKVAKRGQDVALRCDPISGHVSLFWYQQALGQGPEFLTYFQNEAQLDKSGLPSDRFFAERPEGSVSTLKIQRTQQEDSAVYLCASSLFGLGPLAQHFGDGTRLSIL.